These 6 T cell receptor beta chains share one sample of origin, sequenced in a study of blood T cell repertoires in COVID-19. TCRdb's table, derived via immunoSEQ multiplex PCR, lists solely in-frame clones and lacks some. The sample records 300,000 to 450,000 clones, more than 70% being singletons. The sequenced material came from PBMCs or T cells enriched from blood (not recorded which). These receptors were obtained from a woman aged 18-29 years who had recovered from COVID-19.

The chain carries TRBV2 and TRBJ2-1, with TRBD1 matching 7 bases. Germline V CDR1 and CDR2: SNHLY, FYNNEI. The CDR3 has 15 residues. Unmatched junction bases numbered 2, after V lost 2 bases and J lost 1 base. CDR3 region: CASSEKTGSYNEQFF. DNA of the CDR3: TGTGCCAGCAGTGAAAAGACAGGGTCCTACAATGAGCAGTTCTTC.

This sequence joins TRBV19 and TRBJ2-7; a possible D gene is TRBD2 (5 bases). Trimming pared 1 base from V and 7 bases from J, leaving 14 bases between. The CDR3 extends over 14 amino acids. Germline V gene data show CDR1 as LNHDA and CDR2 as SQIVND (reference sequence). The CDR3 bases are TGTGCCAGTAGTATAGGAGATTATGGCGGGGAGCAGTACTTC. It yields the protein CASSIGDYGGEQYF.

The gene calls are TRBV27 and TRBJ2-6; perhaps TRBD1 as D (5 bases). V was trimmed by 3 bases and J by 0 bases, leaving 15 bases between them. The CDR3 has 18 residues. Germline values: CDR1 MNHEY, CDR2 SMNVEV (reference sequence). The CDR3 is CASSFRTLFTSGANVLTF. CDR3 nucleotides: TGTGCCAGCAGTTTTCGGACACTCTTTACCTCTGGGGCCAACGTCCTGACTTTC.

The chain is built from TRBV19 and TRBJ1-4; 9 bases map to TRBD1. This CDR3 is 14 amino acids long. Losses at the gene ends were 3 bases for V and 8 bases for J; bases not matched to a gene: 4. The germline gives CDR1 LNHDA, CDR2 SQIVND (reference sequence). The CDR3 loop reads CASSMDRGGEKLFF. DNA for the CDR3: TGTGCCAGTAGTATGGACAGGGGAGGCGAAAAACTGTTTTTT. The variable domain in full, with the rest retrieved from reference TRBV19 and TRBJ1-4, is DGGITQSPKYLFRKEGQNVTLSCEQNLNHDAMYWYRQDPGQGLRLIYYSQIVNDFQKGDIAEGYSVSREKKESFPLTVTSAQKNPTAFYLCASSMDRGGEKLFFGSGTQLSVL.

The V call is TRBV7-8, the J call TRBJ1-4; D unclear. V was clipped by 3 bases and J by 6 bases, with 11 bases between them. Germline CDR1 is SGHVS and CDR2 is FQNEAQ. The length of the CDR3 is 14 residues. The CDR3 protein is CASSFGRGDEKLFF. Here the CDR3 DNA reads TGTGCCAGCAGCTTCGGCAGAGGAGATGAAAAACTGTTTTTT.

The CDR3 DNA follows: TGTGCCAGCAGCTTACAGGGGAACACTGAAGCTTTCTTT. Translated: CASSLQGNTEAFF. The chain carries TRBV5-6 and TRBJ1-1, with TRBD1 as a possible D gene (6 bases). Trimming shortened V by 2 bases and J by 1 base, and 6 bases separated the two germline ends. CDR3 length: 13 amino acids. The germline gives CDR1 SGHDT, CDR2 YYEEEE.